These 30 T cell receptor beta chains came from one sample sequenced in a study of cytomegalovirus exposure and HLA in healthy donors. Primers: 60 Vbeta forward and 13 Jbeta reverse. Assay: immunoSEQ multiplex PCR; the TCRdb copy retains only in-frame clones and omits some. This sample's table has 65,000 to 85,000 clones. Sequencing input: PBMCs. The receptors originated from a woman aged 55 to 70 in good health and CMV-seronegative.

This rearrangement joins TRBV5-4 to TRBJ2-5; 7 nucleotides align to TRBD2. The junction had 7 bases not matched to a gene; V was cut back by 0 bases and J by 5 bases. This CDR3 is built from 15 residues. Germline CDR1 SGHNT, CDR2 YYREEE (reference sequence). CDR3 bases: TGTGCCAGCAGCTTGGGCGGCGGGAGAGCTGAGACCCAGTACTTC. It codes for CASSLGGGRAETQYF.

A remark on this clone: Relative to the germline gene, one junction end is altered; a read error may explain this. The rearrangement joins TRBV7-2 to TRBJ1-2, with D perhaps TRBD1 (5 bases). Germline V gives CDR1 SGHTA, CDR2 FQGNSA. This CDR3 has 15 amino acids. This chain's CDR3 is CASSPGGTFNYSYTF. In DNA, the CDR3 is TGTGCCAGCAGCCCCGGGGGGACTTTTAACTATAGCTACACCTTC.

This sequence joins TRBV23-1 and TRBJ2-7; weak D call: TRBD1 (5 bases). TRBV23-1 is identified as an open reading frame with a role that is uncertain. This CDR3 has 15 residues. Trimming shortened V by 0 bases and J by 3 bases, and 12 bases separated the two germline ends. The CDR3 nucleotides read TGCGCCAGCAGTCAATCTCACAGGTCGCACTACGAGCAGTACTTC. This gives the protein CASSQSHRSHYEQYF.

The chain's CDR3 is CASSSRAGGLYNEQFF. The CDR3 coding sequence is TGTGCCAGCTCCTCGCGGGCGGGAGGACTCTACAATGAGCAGTTCTTC. V gene TRBV7-2 combines with J gene TRBJ2-1; 8 bases align to TRBD2. The ends lost 8 bases at V and 3 bases at J; junction bases unmatched: 12. Germline values: CDR1 SGHTA, CDR2 FQGNSA. The CDR3 has 16 residues.

V is TRBV19 and J is TRBJ2-1; D unclear. The CDR3 spans 13 residues. V lost 6 bases, J lost 6 bases, and 12 bases lay in between. In germline, CDR1 is LNHDA, CDR2 SQIVND (reference sequence). The CDR3 loop reads CASRPLGSNEQFF. Here the CDR3 DNA reads TGTGCCAGTAGACCCCTGGGCAGCAATGAGCAGTTCTTC.

This CDR3 reads CASSRNLAGGSKNIQYF. CDR3 nucleotide sequence: TGTGCCAGCAGCCGAAACCTAGCGGGAGGTTCCAAAAACATTCAGTACTTC. The rearrangement links TRBV4-2 to TRBJ2-4; 11 nucleotides align to TRBD2. J lost 2 bases, V lost 4 bases, and 7 bases had no gene match. CDR3 length: 17 residues. CDR1 and CDR2 (germline): LGHNA, YNFKEQ.

Regarding this clone: Different DNA sequences within this sample yield the same CDR3. The chain recombines TRBV19 with TRBJ2-3, with 7 nucleotides matching TRBD2. After removal of 3 bases from V and 2 bases from J, the junction contained 2 bases not matched to a gene. The CDR3 loop spans 14 amino acids. Germline V lookup: CDR1 LNHDA, CDR2 SQIVND (reference sequence). The CDR3 bases are TGTGCCAGTAGTATCGGGGGGAACACAGATACGCAGTATTTT. Translation: CASSIGGNTDTQYF. Full variable domain (remainder filled in from reference TRBV19 and TRBJ2-3): DGGITQSPKYLFRKEGQNVTLSCEQNLNHDAMYWYRQDPGQGLRLIYYSQIVNDFQKGDIAEGYSVSREKKESFPLTVTSAQKNPTAFYLCASSIGGNTDTQYFGPGTRLTVL.

The V gene is TRBV4-1, the J gene TRBJ2-7, with 14 bases fitting TRBD2. Germline V gene sequence: CDR1 MGHRA, CDR2 YSYEKL. The J segment lost 7 bases and the V segment lost 0 bases, leaving 20 bases of the junction unmatched. This CDR3 is 21 amino acids long. CDR3 loop: CASSQDFIFGLTSGRAREQYF. DNA for the CDR3: TGCGCCAGCAGCCAAGATTTCATCTTCGGGCTGACTAGCGGGAGGGCCCGAGAGCAGTACTTC.

V usage is TRBV28 and J usage is TRBJ2-3, with 7 bases lining up with TRBD2. V lost 8 bases to trimming and J lost 4 bases; unmatched junction nucleotides: 12. The germline CDR1 and CDR2 sequences are MDHEN and SYDVKM. This CDR3 is 15 amino acids long. CDR3 nucleotide sequence: TGTGCCAGCCTTGGGGGGGGACGGATCGCAGATACGCAGTATTTT. The encoded protein is CASLGGGRIADTQYF.

CDR3 sequence reads: CASSVGQGGSYEQYF. The CDR3 coding sequence is TGTGCCAGTAGTGTGGGACAGGGCGGCTCCTACGAGCAGTACTTC. The chain has TRBV19 and TRBJ2-7; 9 bases are shared with TRBD1. V was clipped by 5 bases and J by 0 bases; unmatched bases: 5. The length of the CDR3 is 15 residues. The germline V gene encodes CDR1 LNHDA and CDR2 SQIVND (reference sequence). Drawing the rest from reference TRBV19 and TRBJ2-7, the complete variable domain is DGGITQSPKYLFRKEGQNVTLSCEQNLNHDAMYWYRQDPGQGLRLIYYSQIVNDFQKGDIAEGYSVSREKKESFPLTVTSAQKNPTAFYLCASSVGQGGSYEQYFGPGTRLTVT.

This chain joins TRBV28 and TRBJ1-4; 9 bases are a match to TRBD1. There are 16 residues in the CDR3. Germline V gene sequence: CDR1 MDHEN, CDR2 SYDVKM. J lost 8 bases, V lost 4 bases, and 11 bases had no gene match. The CDR3 region is CASSSGQGSLSEKLFF. DNA for the CDR3: TGTGCCAGCAGTTCCGGACAGGGGTCCCTTTCGGAAAAACTGTTTTTT.

J is TRBJ2-5 and V is TRBV6-6, with 7 bases that match TRBD1. The V segment lost 3 bases and the J segment 6 bases; nucleotides outside the gene matches: 10. This CDR3 comprises 15 residues. Germline values: CDR1 MNHNY, CDR2 SVGAGI (reference sequence). The CDR3 here is CASSYFIGTEQTQYF. CDR3 bases: TGTGCCAGCAGTTATTTCATAGGGACAGAACAGACCCAGTACTTC.

This chain links TRBV10-3 with TRBJ1-1; TRBD1 matches 11 bases. V lost 3 bases and J lost 3; bases outside the gene matches: 3. CDR1 and CDR2 (germline): ENHRY, SYGVKD. The CDR3 has 15 residues. The CDR3 protein is CAISDGQGAYTEAFF. DNA for the CDR3: TGTGCCATCAGTGACGGACAGGGGGCATACACTGAAGCTTTCTTT.

The rearrangement joins TRBV7-2 to TRBJ2-3; D perhaps matches TRBD2 (5 bases). Per germline, CDR1 SGHTA and CDR2 FQGNSA. The CDR3 loop spans 14 amino acids. The germline V and J ends were trimmed by 5 bases and 5 bases, with 14 bases remaining between them. For the CDR3, the DNA is TGTGCCAGCAGCCGGATAACGGGAAAAGATACGCAGTATTTT. Protein sequence: CASSRITGKDTQYF.

The rearrangement uses TRBV4-1 and TRBJ2-2; D perhaps matches TRBD1 (6 bases). Germline CDR1 and CDR2: MGHRA and YSYEKL. This CDR3 comprises 16 residues. V shed 4 bases and J shed 3 bases, with 15 bases lying between them. The CDR3 loop is CASSRGQGRYTGELFF. The CDR3 DNA follows: TGCGCCAGCAGCCGGGGGCAGGGGCGGTACACCGGGGAGCTGTTTTTT.

CDR3: CASSRRSDRGGAFF. The CDR3 bases are TGCGCCAGCAGCCGGAGATCCGACAGGGGAGGAGCTTTCTTT. This chain joins TRBV4-3 and TRBJ1-1, with 8 bases that match TRBD1. The V gene's germline CDR1 is LGHNA and CDR2 YSLEER. CDR3 length: 14 residues. Trimming cost V 4 bases and J 10 bases; bases outside gene matches: 11.

This chain links TRBV27 with TRBJ2-1; D ambiguous. CDR3 size: 15 residues. The germline CDR1 and CDR2 sequences are MNHEY and SMNVEV (reference sequence). V dropped 6 bases and J dropped 0 bases, with 12 bases sitting between them. In DNA, the CDR3 is TGTGCCAGCAGCGATCACCTAAGCTCCTACAATGAGCAGTTCTTC. Amino acids: CASSDHLSSYNEQFF.

This chain uses TRBV15 with TRBJ2-7; 8 positions match TRBD2. J lost 2 bases, V lost 8 bases, and 11 bases had no gene match. Germline V CDR1 and CDR2: LNHNV, YYDKDF (reference sequence). This CDR3 spans 15 amino acids. This CDR3 reads CATSNGGDPTYEQYF. CDR3 DNA sequence: TGTGCCACCTCCAACGGGGGGGATCCGACCTACGAGCAGTACTTC.

The J gene is TRBJ2-2, the V gene TRBV6-5; TRBD2 aligns across 9 bases. V lost 8 bases to trimming and J lost 5 bases; unmatched junction nucleotides: 6. Germline-derived CDR1 and CDR2 are MNHEY and SVGAGI. The CDR3 extends over 14 amino acids. The CDR3 sequence is CASGSSGATGELFF. In DNA, the CDR3 is TGTGCCAGCGGTTCTAGCGGGGCGACCGGGGAGCTGTTTTTT.

This CDR3 reads CASSEPGTSNNEQFF. The CDR3 nucleotides are TGTGCCAGCAGTGAGCCCGGGACTAGTAACAATGAGCAGTTCTTC. The genes are TRBV25-1 and TRBJ2-1; 8 bases line up with TRBD2. The J segment lost 5 bases and the V segment lost 3 bases, leaving 6 bases of the junction unmatched. The CDR3 has 15 residues. The germline V gene has CDR1 MGHDK and CDR2 SYGVNS.

The rearrangement uses TRBV25-1 and TRBJ2-1; unclear D gene. V lost 5 bases to trimming and J lost 9 bases, with 2 bases between them. CDR1 is MGHDK and CDR2 is SYGVNS in the germline V gene. CDR3 length: 9 residues. In nucleotides, the CDR3 is TGTGCCAGCAGTCTTGAGCAGTTCTTC. Amino acid sequence: CASSLEQFF. Full variable domain (rest looked up from reference TRBV25-1 and TRBJ2-1): EADIYQTPRYLVIGTGKKITLECSQTMGHDKMYWYQQDPGMELHLIHYSYGVNSTEKGDLSSESTVSRIRTEHFPLTLESARPSHTSQYLCASSLEQFFGPGTRLTVL.

J is TRBJ2-7 and V is TRBV9, with TRBD2 matching over 10 bases. The CDR3 spans 14 residues. V shed 3 bases and J 4 bases; nucleotides not matched to a gene: 4. Germline V lookup: CDR1 SGDLS, CDR2 YYNGEE. The CDR3 spells CASSATSGLYEQYF. The CDR3 DNA sequence: TGTGCCAGCAGCGCGACTAGCGGGCTGTACGAGCAGTACTTC.

The chain recombines TRBV6-5 with TRBJ1-2, with 7 bases lining up with TRBD1. This CDR3 comprises 15 residues. V was pared by 4 bases and J by 4 bases, with 9 bases of the junction left unmatched. CDR1 and CDR2 from the germline V gene are MNHEY and SVGAGI. As DNA, the CDR3 is TGTGCCAGCAGTTCCTACGACAGGGACGTCTATGGCTACACCTTC. It yields the protein CASSSYDRDVYGYTF.

The V gene is TRBV19, the J gene TRBJ2-5; 9 nucleotides match TRBD1. Germline-derived CDR1 and CDR2 are LNHDA and SQIVND (reference sequence). After removal of 6 bases from V and 7 bases from J, the junction contained 0 bases not matched to a gene. This CDR3 has 11 residues. CDR3 nucleotide sequence: TGTGCCAGTAGGACAGGGGGGACCCAGTACTTC. Translated, it gives CASRTGGTQYF.

V usage is TRBV28 and J usage is TRBJ1-2; D not certain. This CDR3 is 19 amino acids long. Germline CDR1 is MDHEN and CDR2 is SYDVKM. V lost 10 bases to trimming and J lost 6 bases, with 36 bases between them. CDR3 region: CATIDRISLGKWNKNGYTF. For the CDR3, the DNA is TGTGCCACCATTGACCGAATCTCCCTCGGGAAGTGGAACAAGAATGGCTACACCTTC.

The chain combines TRBV19 with TRBJ2-1; 9 positions agree with TRBD1. The CDR3 has 13 residues. Germline values: CDR1 LNHDA, CDR2 SQIVND (reference sequence). Trimming took 5 bases from V and 10 from J; bases not matched to a gene: 6. The CDR3 DNA sequence: TGTGCCAGTAGTGCGGACAGGGGTGCGGAGCAGTTCTTC. It is translated as CASSADRGAEQFF.

This sequence joins TRBV2 and TRBJ1-1, with TRBD1 matching 7 bases. The CDR3 spans 14 residues. From germline, CDR1 is SNHLY and CDR2 FYNNEI. V lost 6 bases, J lost 5 bases, and 9 bases stayed unmatched. The CDR3 is CASRTGSRGTEAFF. In DNA, the CDR3 is TGTGCCAGCAGGACAGGGTCTCGCGGGACTGAAGCTTTCTTT. The full variable domain, rest sourced from reference TRBV2 and TRBJ1-1, is EPEVTQTPSHQVTQMGQEVILRCVPISNHLYFYWYRQILGQKVEFLVSFYNNEISEKSEIFDDQFSVERPDGSNFTLKIRSTKLEDSAMYFCASRTGSRGTEAFFGQGTRLTVV.

V gene TRBV6-6 combines with J gene TRBJ2-7; D is unresolved. The CDR3 totals 11 residues. V was trimmed by 7 bases and J by 3 bases, leaving 7 bases between them. Germline lookup yields CDR1 MNHNY and CDR2 SVGAGI (reference sequence). CDR3 DNA sequence: TGTGCCAGCATGCACGGCTACGAGCAGTACTTC. Translated: CASMHGYEQYF.

As concerns this clone: A read error may account for a junction end that differs from germline. V and J are TRBV7-9 and TRBJ2-7, with 11 positions matching TRBD2. Germline-derived CDR1 and CDR2 are SEHNR and FQNEAQ (reference sequence). The length of the CDR3 is 15 residues. The CDR3 is CASGLTSGSLDEQYF. CDR3 DNA: TGTGCCAGCGGCTTAACTAGCGGGAGTCTGGACGAGCAGTACTTC.

This chain joins TRBV6-1 and TRBJ2-7, with 8 bases lining up with TRBD2. The ends lost 10 bases at V and 7 bases at J; junction bases unmatched: 12. The CDR3 sequence is 13 residues long. In germline, CDR1 is MNHNS, CDR2 SASEGT. CDR3 residues: CATGGETLLEQYF. CDR3 DNA: TGTGCCACCGGGGGGGAGACTCTCCTAGAGCAGTACTTC.